This TCR beta chain was identified during a study of molecular identifiers for immune sequencing clone quantification. TCRdb re-derived calls from the PCR reads in MiXCR, one entry per CDR3 protein. The sample yields about 510,000 distinct CDR3 sequences, around 21% seen once. This CDR3 has 15 amino acids. CDR1 is SEHNR and CDR2 is FQNEAQ in the germline V gene (reference sequence). The ends lost 0 bases at V and 10 bases at J; junction bases unmatched: 8. The TCR comes from a human donor in good health. Some libraries in this study had Jurkat cell RNA spiked in. The V call is TRBV7-9, the J call TRBJ2-2, with 7 positions matching TRBD2. Specimen: naive CD8+ T cells from blood, with Jurkat cell RNA spiked in. Regarding subset: FACS-sorted CD8+CD4-CCR7+CD45RA+ naive T cells. The CDR3 region has the DNA TGTGCCAGCAGCTTAGCGGCTAGCGGACGGGCGGAGCTGTTTTTT. This gives the protein CASSLAASGRAELFF.